The subject of this entry is one T cell receptor (beta chain). This clone has just one count. Its antigen has not been determined. No much larger clone is present one base from it, and per-base qualities are unavailable. The library was generated by the immunoSEQ multiplex PCR assay. For most patients, genomic DNA was isolated with the Qiagen DNeasy Blood and Tissue Kit and shipped frozen to Adaptive Biotechnologies for TCR sequencing. Adaptive Biotechnologies carried out high-throughput TCR-beta CDR3 sequencing of genomic DNA for most patients. In the authors' own workflow: Adaptive's ImmunoSEQ software supplied the TCR sequencing data for more than 15 patients, while MiXCR and VDJtools were used to process three other patients. To correct CD4 versus CD8 sorting errors, sequences present in both subsets at a frequency ratio below 5:1 were removed. CDR3 nucleotide sequences shared between donor and recipient were removed because the origin of such sequences could not be assigned. To count as alloreactive, a clone needed at least 2-fold expansion over unstimulated cells and a minimum CFSE-low frequency of 0.002% (template counts) or 0.001% (read counts). Clones were considered mappable if detected in sequenced pre-transplant spleen, lymph node, or MLR CFSE-low populations of the donor or recipient. The cumulative frequency of alloreactive clones was calculated as a percentage of all sequences, weighted by copy number. This is the immuneACCESS table as TCRdb keeps it, with only in-frame sequences that have V and J called. A part of the clones is gone; compared with another copy, unresolved V genes explain less than half, and the rest is unexplained. D and trimming were read from the DNA, whereas the V and J calls and clone size are those reported in that table. A total of about 85,000 clones appear in this sample, around 93% of them only once. The ten largest clones take up about 7.3% of the sample.

Taken from the germline V gene, the CDR1 and CDR2 loops are MNHEY and SVGAGI. V is pared back by 6 bases and J by 0 bases, with 14 bases lying between the germline termini. The CDR3 has 15 amino acids, counting the end cysteine and phenylalanine. The CDR3 DNA has 45 bases and is translated from base 1. This specimen belongs to a study of graft-versus-host responses after intestinal transplantation (dated by TCRdb to about 2021). A note on the overall study: The transplants that recipients got were multivisceral, liver-intestinal, or isolated intestinal. Anti-thymocyte globulin induction was given to all recipients, followed by maintenance tacrolimus and steroids for 3 to 4 years. Graft-versus-host and host-versus-graft alloreactive T cell clones were tracked in the graft, circulation and bone marrow after intestinal transplantation using bulk TCR-beta CDR3 sequencing. Alloreactive clones were identified by sequencing pre-transplant mixed lymphocyte reaction products and comparing these products with unstimulated pre-transplant donor and recipient T cells. A cohort of about 25 intestinal transplant recipients, including one retransplant, was enrolled, and 3 patients lacking pretransplant specimens were excluded. A peak of at least 4% donor T cells among recipient peripheral blood mononuclear cells was the definition used for donor T cell macrochimerism. Rather than being sequenced by the commercial service, samples from a few later patients were sequenced in-house on an Illumina MiSeq and processed with MiXCR. What the research found in general, with its limitations: GvH clones were found in recipient bone marrow, and some of the GvH clones appeared earlier in ileal mucosa or blood, which is consistent with an intestinal mucosal origin. Conclusions were limited by the relatively low number and heterogeneity of intestinal transplant patients. Peak levels of circulating GvH clones were associated with declines in HvG clones early after transplant. In the allografts of patients with donor T cell macrochimerism, GvH to HvG T cell clonal ratios were high.

In the paper's terms, the time point label means: cells obtained before transplantation from donor or recipient. CD3+CD4+ and CD3+CD8+ populations were FACS-sorted from unstimulated pre-transplant donor and recipient cells taken from spleen or lymph nodes. The chain links TRBV6-5 with TRBJ1-1; TRBD1 is a weak D gene call, 5 bases matching. The sample consisted of unstimulated CD8+ T cells sorted from spleen or lymph node cells, taken before transplant. The TCR comes from a human donor who was the organ donor for an intestinal transplant. The nucleotide sequence is TGTGCCAGCAGGCAGGGTGGGGGAATGAACACTGAAGCTTTCTTT. This codes for CASRQGGGMNTEAFF.